Listed here are 11 T cell receptor beta chains from one sample, sequenced in a study of T cell responses to AZD1222 COVID-19 vaccine (dated by TCRdb to about 2021). The sample's time point label is to be understood as: baseline before first vaccination. Library preparation was by the immunoSEQ multiplex PCR assay. TCRdb mirrors the immuneACCESS table, restricted to in-frame sequences. Some clones are absent from its copies; in checked studies, under half trace to an unresolved V gene, and the reason for the others is unknown. Here the sample has 150,000 to 200,000 clones; about 90% occur a single time. The biggest ten clones account for over 6% of the sample. The sample in question was peripheral blood, obtained on day 0 of AZD1222 vaccination. Receptors originate from an adult in good health.

The CDR3 region has the DNA TGTGCCAGCAGCTTGGACCCCAGGGCCAACGTCCTGACTTTC. It is translated as CASSLDPRANVLTF. This chain connects TRBV7-8 to TRBJ2-6; D gene ambiguous. Germline-derived CDR1 and CDR2 are SGHVS and FQNEAQ. The V and J ends lost 3 bases and 5 bases respectively, with 8 bases between them. This CDR3 region has 14 residues. The full variable domain, its missing parts supplied by reference TRBV7-8 and TRBJ2-6, is GAGVSQSPRYKVAKRGQDVALRCDPISGHVSLFWYQQALGQGPEFLTYFQNEAQLDKSGLPSDRFFAERPEGSVSTLKIQRTQQEDSAVYLCASSLDPRANVLTFGAGSRLTVL.

This chain links TRBV4-2 with TRBJ2-1; 8 nucleotides match TRBD2. The V gene end was trimmed by 0 bases and the J gene end by 8 bases; junction bases not matched to a gene: 9. The CDR3 has 16 amino acids. In germline, CDR1 is LGHNA, CDR2 YNFKEQ. CDR3 nucleotides: TGTGCCAGCAGCCAAGATGTTAGCGGGGCTCAGGATGAGCAGTTCTTC. Amino acids: CASSQDVSGAQDEQFF.

The CDR3 loop reads CASSSRADEQYF. CDR3 nucleotide sequence: TGTGCCAGCAGCTCACGGGCCGACGAGCAGTACTTC. The chain joins TRBV7-2 to TRBJ2-7; D call uncertain. Germline V gives CDR1 SGHTA, CDR2 FQGNSA. The CDR3 is made up of 12 amino acids. Trimming shortened V by 4 bases and J by 5 bases, and 9 bases separated the two germline ends.

V gene TRBV7-2 combines with J gene TRBJ2-7, with 8 positions matching TRBD1. Unmatched junction bases numbered 5, after V lost 7 bases and J lost 0 bases. This CDR3 is 14 amino acids long. Germline lookup yields CDR1 SGHTA and CDR2 FQGNSA. CDR3 sequence: CASKKDRASYEQYF. In nucleotides, the CDR3 is TGTGCCAGCAAAAAGGACAGGGCCTCCTACGAGCAGTACTTC.

The chain joins TRBV3-1 (or the pseudogene TRBV3-2) to TRBJ2-3; D is perhaps TRBD1 (5 bases). CDR3 size: 12 residues. The germline V gene has CDR1 LGHDT and CDR2 YNNKEL (reference sequence). With 3 bases removed from V and 8 bases from J, the gap between germline ends came to 9 bases. The DNA for the CDR3 is TGTGCCAGCAGCCAGGTCCAGGGTACGCAGTATTTT. Translated: CASSQVQGTQYF.

The chain carries TRBV21-1 and TRBJ1-4. TRBV21-1 is deemed a pseudogene. The CDR3 runs to 16 residues. This chain's CDR3 is CASSPGEGQRPEKLFF. The CDR3 nucleotides read TGTGCCAGCAGCCCTGGGGAGGGGCAGAGACCCGAAAAACTGTTTTTT.

The chain couples TRBV9 to TRBJ2-7; D is tentatively TRBD1 or TRBD2 (5 bases each). The CDR3 contains 15 residues. Trimming took off 4 bases at V and 5 bases at J, with 19 bases between the two ends. Germline CDR1 reads SGDLS; CDR2 reads YYNGEE. The CDR3 coding sequence is TGTGCCAGCAGCTTGAGGGGAACAAGGAGTGACGAGCAGTACTTC. This translates into CASSLRGTRSDEQYF.

The rearrangement links TRBV24-1 to TRBJ1-6; D gene unclear. The V gene lost 5 bases and the J gene lost 4 bases, with 5 bases spanning the gap. The CDR3 covers 13 residues. Germline V gene data show CDR1 as KGHDR and CDR2 as SFDVKD. The DNA for the CDR3 is TGTGCCACCAGTGGACTGTATAATTCACCCCTCCACTTT. The encoded protein is CATSGLYNSPLHF.

V gene TRBV2 combines with J gene TRBJ2-2; no firm D call. The length of the CDR3 is 11 residues. The germline V gene has CDR1 SNHLY and CDR2 FYNNEI. V was clipped by 7 bases and J by 3 bases, with 3 bases between them. For the CDR3, the DNA is TGTGCCAGCATCGACACCGGGGAGCTGTTTTTT. Translated, it gives CASIDTGELFF.

V usage is TRBV6-5 and J usage is TRBJ2-2; D unresolved. The CDR3 contains 13 residues. The V gene's germline CDR1 is MNHEY and CDR2 SVGAGI. The V end was cut by 7 bases, the J end by 0 bases, with 6 bases between. CDR3 DNA: TGTGCCAGCATCCCATCGAACACCGGGGAGCTGTTTTTT. This codes for CASIPSNTGELFF.

V gene TRBV11-2 combines with J gene TRBJ1-1, with D possibly matching TRBD1 (6 bases). This CDR3 has 18 residues. CDR1 and CDR2 (germline): SGHAT, FQNNGV. Trimming stripped 5 bases from V and 1 base from J, with 23 bases between. CDR3 coding DNA: TGTGCCAGCAGCCCCCGGCGCGGTTCGGGGGGGCAGAACACTGAAGCTTTCTTT. Its protein is CASSPRRGSGGQNTEAFF.